The T cell receptor beta chain under discussion was sequenced for a study of cytomegalovirus exposure and HLA in healthy donors. As for the study in general: Earlier sequencing of 150 million to 200 million T cells yielded around 100 million unique TCR beta sequences. Study-wide results and limits: When a later analysis was performed, an Asian-associated ancestry cluster reportedly had fewer N-insertions than the roughly 670-donor mean. Sequencing had likely introduced a cluster of highly shared sequence variants as an artifact.

The CDR3 spans 19 residues. The V gene's germline CDR1 is MGHRA and CDR2 YSYEKL. Trimming pared 0 bases from V and 0 bases from J, leaving 15 bases between. About this clone itself: Its antigen is unknown.

Researchers ran the PCR with 60 Vbeta and 13 Jbeta primers. Some clones are missing from TCRdb's copy, which holds only in-frame ones; the method was immunoSEQ multiplex PCR. The sample shows 60,000 or so clones, around 89% of them seen only once. The sequence was obtained from a man younger than 45 in good health and CMV-seropositive. The chain has TRBV4-1 and TRBJ2-6, with a tentative D call TRBD2 (5 bases). Sequenced sample: PBMCs. The CDR3 sequence: CASSQDSPAAFSGANVLTF. The CDR3 DNA is TGCGCCAGCAGCCAAGATAGCCCAGCGGCGTTCTCTGGGGCCAACGTCCTGACTTTC.